This paragraph covers one T cell receptor (beta chain) sequence. TCRdb reprocessed the 5' RACE reads with MiXCR, giving one entry per CDR3 protein. The sample holds 35,000 to 50,000 distinct CDR3 sequences; approximately 30% are singletons and the top ten take just over 4%. The material sequenced was tumor-infiltrating memory CD4+ T cells sorted from the breast tumor. As to subset: memory CD4+ T cells, CD4+CD45RO+CD25-. The receptor was isolated from a female donor with breast cancer.

Written as DNA, the CDR3 is TGCAGTGCTCTAGGGACTAGCGGCAATGAGCAGTTCTTC. Protein product: CSALGTSGNEQFF. This chain joins TRBV20-1 and TRBJ2-1; 11 nucleotides line up with TRBD2. V shed 5 bases and J 6 bases; nucleotides not matched to a gene: 3. CDR1 DFQATT and CDR2 SNEGSKA come from the germline V gene (reference sequence). The CDR3 extends over 13 amino acids.